The sequence of this T cell receptor beta chain was determined in a study of PD-1 blockade in classical Hodgkin lymphoma. Study as a whole: The study gave patients nivolumab 3 mg/kg intravenously every 2 weeks.

The protocol was immunoSEQ multiplex PCR, while the TCRdb copy is restricted to in-frame clones and leaves out a portion. The data contain approximately 17,000 clones, around two thirds of them singletons. Germline CDR1 reads LNHDA; CDR2 reads SQIVND (reference sequence). The CDR3 has 13 amino acids. Trimming shortened V by 0 bases and J by 6 bases, and 6 bases separated the two germline ends. The sample's time point: cycle 4 day 1 (C4D1), after 5 to 7 weeks of nivolumab. Each patient experienced a relapse that followed autologous stem cell transplantation, and brentuximab vedotin exposure varied. The clonotype was recovered from a human donor with classical Hodgkin lymphoma. The V gene is TRBV19, the J gene TRBJ1-5; D is unclear. This specimen consisted of peripheral blood mononuclear cells (PBMCs), obtained before the fourth cycle of nivolumab. The CDR3 DNA reads as TGTGCCAGTAGTATAGACCGAACTCAGCCCCAGCATTTT. Translating it yields CASSIDRTQPQHF.